The 18 T cell receptor beta chains reported below all come from one sample, sequenced in a study of blood T cells in healthy people across ages (dated by TCRdb to 2015 to 2017). The library was produced with 5' RACE. The listed sequencing device is Illumina HiSeq 2500. A second about 7 to 11 cycle PCR used a sample-barcoded 5' primer and a J-beta primer mix. TCRdb handled the public reads itself, with Q25 trimming in fastp and clone calling in MiXCR, and kept productive beta chains. Rows matching on CDR3 protein sequence are summarized as one entry with the most common DNA and genes. Across this sample there are about 720,000 distinct CDR3 sequences, with around 25% seen only once. Approximately 4% of the sample comes from the top ten. These data also formed part of another study, on T cells of mothers and their children.

The sequenced sample consisted of blood. The receptors derive from a boy aged 10-17 years in good health.

This chain joins TRBV4-3 and TRBJ2-5; 12 bases line up with TRBD2. Germline CDR1 LGHNA, CDR2 YSLEER. This CDR3 comprises 16 residues. V lost 2 bases, J lost 7 bases, and 8 bases stayed unmatched. CDR3 amino acids: CASSQQLAGGPGTQYF. The DNA for the CDR3 is TGCGCCAGCAGCCAACAACTAGCGGGGGGCCCTGGGACCCAGTACTTC.

This clonotype has a count of ten or more. The chain employs TRBV9 and TRBJ1-4, with D unclear. V lost 4 bases to trimming and J lost 0 bases, with 7 bases between them. Germline loops: CDR1 SGDLS, CDR2 YYNGEE. The CDR3 sequence is 14 residues long. CDR3 bases: TGTGCCAGCAGCCCGCTGCCAACTAATGAAAAACTGTTTTTT. It encodes CASSPLPTNEKLFF.

This clonotype was recorded a few times. This chain joins TRBV5-1 and TRBJ2-3, with D perhaps being TRBD1 or TRBD2 (6 bases each). This CDR3 has 18 residues. Germline CDR1 is SGHRS and CDR2 is YFSETQ. Trimming cost V 2 bases and J 3 bases, with 22 bases left between them. The DNA for the CDR3 is TGCGCCAGCAGCTTTCCTAAGGACAGCAAACGGGGGACAGATACGCAGTATTTT. This translates into CASSFPKDSKRGTDTQYF.

This rearrangement joins TRBV27 to TRBJ2-1; D is uncertain. The J call may be faulty, since TRBJ2-5 better matches the DNA end. This CDR3 spans 14 amino acids. Germline V CDR1 and CDR2: MNHEY, SMNVEV (reference sequence). This CDR3 reads CASSLSRPPTTQYF. In nucleotides, the CDR3 is TGTGCCAGCAGTTTATCGCGGCCCCCGACGACCCAGTACTTC.

This chain's CDR3 is CASSDSSLIRHLQETQYF. CDR3 DNA: TGTGCCAGCAGTGACTCGAGTCTTATAAGGCACCTCCAAGAGACCCAGTACTTC. The chain recombines TRBV6-4 with TRBJ2-5; D uncertain. The CDR3 is 18 amino acids. Trimming shortened V by 0 bases and J by 1 base, and 18 bases separated the two germline ends. Per the germline V gene, CDR1 is MRHNA and CDR2 is SNTAGT.

The rearrangement uses TRBV7-2 and TRBJ1-5; D uncertain. Germline loops: CDR1 SGHTA, CDR2 FQGNSA. The CDR3 totals 15 residues. V was shortened by 1 base and J by 5 bases, with 12 bases between the two germline ends. CDR3 loop: CASSLGWASHQPQHF. The CDR3 DNA reads as TGTGCCAGCAGCTTAGGGTGGGCAAGTCATCAGCCCCAGCATTTT.

This chain joins TRBV7-6 and TRBJ2-7, with 9 bases matching TRBD1. The CDR3 length is 17 residues. Unmatched junction bases numbered 9, after V lost 1 base and J lost 2 bases. CDR1 is SGHVS, CDR2 FNYEAQ, per germline. CDR3 region: CASSLEIGRQGAYEQYF. CDR3 DNA: TGTGCCAGCAGCTTAGAAATTGGTAGACAGGGGGCCTACGAGCAGTACTTC.

The table lists this clonotype with many counts. The rearrangement uses TRBV7-2 and TRBJ2-6, with unresolved D. Deletions cut 1 base from V and 7 bases from J, with 8 bases between. Germline V gene data show CDR1 as SGHTA and CDR2 as FQGNSA. This CDR3 has 14 residues. The chain's CDR3 is CASSLGPSANVLTF. Written as DNA, the CDR3 is TGTGCCAGCAGCTTAGGGCCCAGTGCCAACGTCCTGACTTTC.

The rearrangement links TRBV6-6 to TRBJ1-1; TRBD1 agrees at 10 bases. The CDR3 consists of 17 residues. J was trimmed by 1 base and V by 7 bases; bases with no gene match: 12. Germline lookup yields CDR1 MNHNY and CDR2 SVGAGI (reference sequence). The CDR3, as DNA: TGTGCCAGCACCCCGGGACAGGGGTTAAGGGGGAACACTGAAGCTTTCTTT. Amino acid sequence: CASTPGQGLRGNTEAFF.

This chain uses TRBV5-1 with TRBJ2-5; TRBD1 aligns across 8 bases. The J call may not be correct, given that the DNA end is closer to TRBJ2-7. Germline V gives CDR1 SGHRS, CDR2 YFSETQ. This CDR3 spans 15 amino acids. DNA of the CDR3: TGCGCCAGCAGCTTGGGGACAGGGTTCGCCTACGAGCAGTACTTC. This encodes CASSLGTGFAYEQYF.

The J gene is TRBJ2-5, the V gene TRBV3-1; a weak D match, TRBD2 (6 bases). The V gene's germline CDR1 is LGHDT and CDR2 YNNKEL (reference sequence). V was clipped by 4 bases and J by 3 bases, with 12 bases between them. The CDR3 extends over 14 amino acids. The CDR3 DNA reads TGTGCCAGCAGCCCCCCCGGGGGTAAAGAGACCCAGTACTTC. Protein product: CASSPPGGKETQYF.

V is TRBV2 and J is TRBJ2-7, with a tentative D call TRBD2 (6 bases). Germline V gives CDR1 SNHLY, CDR2 FYNNEI. V lost 7 bases and J lost 7, with 11 bases in between. The CDR3 runs to 11 residues. The CDR3 spells CASNGGKEQYF. The CDR3 nucleotides are TGTGCCAGCAACGGGGGAAAAGAGCAGTACTTC.

The CDR3 bases are TGTGCCAGCAGTCCCCTCGGGGCGGGTAAGGGTGAGCAGTACTTC. Its translation is CASSPLGAGKGEQYF. This chain connects TRBV12-3 or TRBV12-4 to TRBJ2-7, with D perhaps given as TRBD1 or TRBD2 (5 bases each). The length of the CDR3 is 15 residues. V was shortened by 5 bases and J by 7 bases, with 21 bases between the two germline ends.

This rearrangement joins TRBV12-3 or TRBV12-4 to TRBJ2-7, with D possibly matching TRBD1 (5 bases). V lost 11 bases to trimming and J lost 3 bases, with 17 bases between them. The CDR3 runs 13 residues. The CDR3 sequence: CAVRVGQNYEQYF. In nucleotides, the CDR3 is TGTGCCGTCCGGGTCGGACAAAACTACGAGCAGTACTTC.

This clonotype occurred a few times. This chain connects TRBV20-1 to TRBJ2-1; D gene unclear. CDR1 and CDR2 (germline): DFQATT, SNEGSKA (reference sequence). Trimming removed 6 bases from V and 5 bases from J, with 23 bases in between. The CDR3 has 16 amino acids. The CDR3 loop is CSANLLRLYHDNEQFF. The CDR3, as DNA: TGCAGTGCGAATTTACTCCGCCTATACCACGACAATGAGCAGTTCTTC.

The chain uses TRBV6-1 and TRBJ2-4; a possible D gene is TRBD2 (6 bases). Trimming left V 7 bases short and J 0 bases short, with 19 bases between. Per the germline V gene, CDR1 is MNHNS and CDR2 is SASEGT. CDR3 length: 17 residues. CDR3 region: CASNDVGGRGAKNIQYF. As DNA, the CDR3 is TGTGCCAGCAACGACGTCGGAGGGCGCGGAGCCAAAAACATTCAGTACTTC.

The chain carries TRBV7-2 and TRBJ1-2; D is undetermined. The CDR3 contains 16 residues. V was cut by 2 bases and J by 0 bases, with 13 bases left in between. Germline CDR1 and CDR2: SGHTA and FQGNSA. CDR3 bases: TGTGCCAGCAGCTTAATGGCAGGATTTTCTAACTATGGCTACACCTTC. It codes for CASSLMAGFSNYGYTF.

V gene TRBV5-1 combines with J gene TRBJ1-5; TRBD1 aligns across 7 bases. CDR3 length: 16 residues. The germline V gene encodes CDR1 SGHRS and CDR2 YFSETQ. Losses at the gene ends were 4 bases for V and 0 bases for J; bases not matched to a gene: 7. The CDR3 loop reads CASSPGTVYSNQPQHF. The CDR3 DNA is TGCGCCAGCAGCCCCGGGACAGTTTATAGCAATCAGCCCCAGCATTTT.